The entry below gives a single T cell receptor (beta chain) sequence along with its context. Its antigen is as yet unknown. Time point denoted: week 35, safety follow-up. Every vaccination contained 300 ug of the mutant IDH1 20-mer peptide and was paired with topical imiquimod. There were eight vaccinations for patients, given in weeks 1, 3, 5, 7, 11, 15, 19 and 23. New WHO grade 3 or 4 IDH1-mutant, ATRX-lost astrocytomas were present in all donors. This sample is drawn from a study of a mutant IDH1 vaccine in newly diagnosed glioma. About the study: The treated population exhibited a male proportion of 62.5%, a female proportion of roughly 40%, and a mean age of around 40 years. Whole-study findings and limits: Among patients, around 95% showed immune responses induced by the vaccine.

This table comes from immunoSEQ multiplex PCR, and its TCRdb copy is limited to in-frame clones, with some not included. Of tens of thousands of clones in the sample, around four fifths were seen once. This clonotype originated in a woman between 35 and 50 years old with glioma. The sample here was PBMCs, taken from a glioma patient whose treatment included an IDH1 peptide vaccine.

The CDR3 loop is CSVASTGSNEKLFF. Here the CDR3 DNA reads TGCAGCGTCGCTTCGACAGGTTCTAATGAAAAACTGTTTTTT. The chain couples TRBV29-1 to TRBJ1-4; TRBD1 is a possible D gene (6 bases). Trimming shortened V by 6 bases and J by 3 bases, and 14 bases separated the two germline ends. Germline V gene sequence: CDR1 SQVTM, CDR2 ANQGSEA. CDR3 length: 14 amino acids.